This TCR beta chain comes out of a study of blood T cell repertoires in COVID-19. About the research overall: Whether acute or convalescent, the COVID-19 samples came from the United States, Italy and Spain. Sources were T cells, B-cell-depleted T cells, or PBMCs; the material itself was cDNA or gDNA.

Participant-reported clinical history was the basis for cohort assignment. The CDR3 covers 17 residues. V shed 2 bases and J 0 bases; nucleotides not matched to a gene: 5. Looked up from germline, CDR1 is SGHVS and CDR2 is FQNEAQ. In the original analysis: Nucleated cell counts were estimated from reference gene primer amplification. Here immunoSEQ multiplex PCR was the method, and the copy in TCRdb shows in-frame clones only, minus some. The V and J calls and clone size come from that table; D and trimming were worked out from the DNA. The sample consists of a few hundred thousand clones, 88% of them appearing once.

This chain links TRBV7-8 with TRBJ2-1; TRBD2 aligns across 9 bases. The receptor was isolated from a woman aged 18-30 years who had recovered from COVID-19. Sequencing was carried out using PBMCs or T cells enriched from blood (not recorded which). The CDR3 DNA follows: TGTGCCAGCAGCTTAATGACTAGCGGTAGCTCCTACAATGAGCAGTTCTTC. It translates to CASSLMTSGSSYNEQFF.